This T cell receptor beta chain was obtained from a study of graft-versus-host responses after intestinal transplantation. Study at large: The study gave all recipients anti-thymocyte globulin induction, then tacrolimus and steroids for two to three years. Points from the study as a whole: Allografts of patients with graft-donor T cell macrochimerism showed high graft-versus-host to host-versus-graft clone ratios. GvH clonotypes were identified within recipient marrow, with a subset emerging first in ileum or blood. Peak GvH clone levels in circulation were associated with early post-transplant HvG declines.

The table came from immunoSEQ multiplex PCR; TCRdb's copy has only in-frame clones and leaves some out. The sample has 70,000 to 95,000 clones; over 85% are singletons. The germline V gene encodes CDR1 SGHDT and CDR2 YYEEEE. V was trimmed by 3 bases and J by 13 bases, leaving 14 bases between them. The CDR3 runs to 12 residues. A note on this clone: Its target is unknown.

The sequence was collected from a human donor who was the organ donor for an intestinal transplant. The rearrangement joins TRBV5-6 to TRBJ2-1; D possibly corresponds to TRBD2 (6 bases). Specimen: unstimulated CD8+ T cells sorted from spleen or lymph node cells, collected before transplant. In DNA form, the CDR3 reads TGTGCCAGCAGCTCCATGGGCGGGGCTCAGTTCTTC. This translates into CASSSMGGAQFF.